The clone carrying this T cell receptor (beta chain) was detected ten times or more. The antigen remains undetermined. The source of the sample is a study of neurological immune-mediated disorders. Overall study context: Relapsing-remitting disease was seen in about 90% of the roughly 35 multiple sclerosis patients, and secondary progressive disease was seen in 3. General study findings and limits: The level of TCR clonal expansion was highest in patients with HTLV-1-associated myelopathy and lowest in multiple sclerosis, where it fell below the level seen in healthy controls.

TCRdb re-called the 5' RACE reads with MiXCR, one entry per CDR3 protein. The table lists about 66,000 distinct CDR3 sequences, under 5% of them singletons. Sequenced: PBMCs. The clonotype comes from a man aged 30 to 39 with multiple sclerosis.

CDR3 DNA sequence: TGTGCCAGCAGCCCCACCTCCTACAATGAGCAGTTCTTC. Residues: CASSPTSYNEQFF. V gene TRBV9 combines with J gene TRBJ2-1, with unresolved D. With 4 bases removed from V and 0 bases from J, the gap between germline ends came to 5 bases. The CDR3 sequence is 13 residues long. Germline CDR1 reads SGDLS; CDR2 reads YYNGEE.